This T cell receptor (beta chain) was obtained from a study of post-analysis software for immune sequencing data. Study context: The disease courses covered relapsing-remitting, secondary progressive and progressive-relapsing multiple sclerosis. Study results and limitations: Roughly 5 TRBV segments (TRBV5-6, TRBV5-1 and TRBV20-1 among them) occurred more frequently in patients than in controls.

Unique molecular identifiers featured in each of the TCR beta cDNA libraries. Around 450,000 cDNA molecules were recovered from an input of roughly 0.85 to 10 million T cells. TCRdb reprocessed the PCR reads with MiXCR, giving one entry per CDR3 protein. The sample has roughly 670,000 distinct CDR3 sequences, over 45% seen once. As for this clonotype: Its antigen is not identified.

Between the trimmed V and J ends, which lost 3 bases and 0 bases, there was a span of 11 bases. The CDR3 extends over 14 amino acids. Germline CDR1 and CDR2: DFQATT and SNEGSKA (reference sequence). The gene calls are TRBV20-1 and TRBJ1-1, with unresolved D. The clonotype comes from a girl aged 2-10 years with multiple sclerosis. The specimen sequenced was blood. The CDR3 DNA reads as TGCAGTGCTAGCCGGGCAGGAATGAACACTGAAGCTTTCTTT. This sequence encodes CSASRAGMNTEAFF.